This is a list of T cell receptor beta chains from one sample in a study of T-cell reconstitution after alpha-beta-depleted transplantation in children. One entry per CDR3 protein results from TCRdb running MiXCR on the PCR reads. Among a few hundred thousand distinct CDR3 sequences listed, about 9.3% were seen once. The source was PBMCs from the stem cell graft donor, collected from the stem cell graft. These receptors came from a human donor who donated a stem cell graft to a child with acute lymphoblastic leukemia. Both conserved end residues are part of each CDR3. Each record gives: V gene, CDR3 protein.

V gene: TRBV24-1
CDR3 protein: CATSDFRQGDTEAFF

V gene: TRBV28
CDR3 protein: CASSPQGLYNQPQHF

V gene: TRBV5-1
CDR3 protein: CASSFQGDKGSPLHF

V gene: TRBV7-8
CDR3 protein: CASSLTGVGNNEQFF

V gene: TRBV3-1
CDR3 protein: CASSARQGAHYGYTF

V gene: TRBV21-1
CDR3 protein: CASSDPYSLPTPGSCFF

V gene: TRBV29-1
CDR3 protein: CSVAQTIFEQFF

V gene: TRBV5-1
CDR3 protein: CASSLRGDPTGELFF

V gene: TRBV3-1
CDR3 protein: CASSQLQETQYF

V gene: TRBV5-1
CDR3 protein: CASSFFRTGSSYEQYF

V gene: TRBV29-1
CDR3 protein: CSVATPTSPYEQYF

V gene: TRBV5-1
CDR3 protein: CASSAAPGLAGAHEQFF

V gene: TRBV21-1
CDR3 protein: CASSKVPVVGSYNEQFF

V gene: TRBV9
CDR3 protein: CASSVVTSGRDTQYF

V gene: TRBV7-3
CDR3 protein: CASSSQDRMNTGELFF

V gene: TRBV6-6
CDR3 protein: CASSRPGAYEQYF

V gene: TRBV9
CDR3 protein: CASSVGTSGYNEQFF

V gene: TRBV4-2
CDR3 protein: CASSQDLGSTQYF

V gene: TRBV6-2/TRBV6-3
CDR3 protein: CASSPPDRDYYEQYF

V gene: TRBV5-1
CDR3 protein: CASSLLARTNTEAFF

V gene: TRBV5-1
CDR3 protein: CASSLEGSTNTGELFF

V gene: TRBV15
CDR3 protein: CATSRLASSSYNERFF

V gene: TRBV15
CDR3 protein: CATSRRVGGKETQYF

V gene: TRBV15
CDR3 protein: CATSSPGTSRGEQYF

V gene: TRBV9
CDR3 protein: CASSATAEQFF

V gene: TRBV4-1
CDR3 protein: CASNPGQGINTEAFF

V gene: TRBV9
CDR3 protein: CASSVGQTYEQYF

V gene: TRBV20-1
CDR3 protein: CSARDGAGLNQPQHF

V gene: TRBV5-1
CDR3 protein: CASSPGWGENEKLFF

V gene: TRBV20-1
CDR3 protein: CSASSRRYGYTF

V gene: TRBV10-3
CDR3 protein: CAISESTRTESYYGYTF

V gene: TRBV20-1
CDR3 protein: CSAADDRYEQYF

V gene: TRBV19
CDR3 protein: CASSISQGNEQFF

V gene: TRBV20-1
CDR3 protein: CSAREDYEQYF

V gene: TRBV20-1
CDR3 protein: CSASGAQETQYF

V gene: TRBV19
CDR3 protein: CASSIVTGGSNEQFF

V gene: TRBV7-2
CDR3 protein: CASSLGGTSRTQYF

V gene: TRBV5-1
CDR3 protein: CASSLDGWAGSGNTIYF

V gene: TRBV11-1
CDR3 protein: CASSLGLAGAPLSYNEQFF

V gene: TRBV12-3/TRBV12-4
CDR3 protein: CASSSTGIPYEQYF

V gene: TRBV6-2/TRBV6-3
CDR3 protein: CASRRGQVSYNEQFF

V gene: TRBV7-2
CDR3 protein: CASSLEASGRYYEQYF

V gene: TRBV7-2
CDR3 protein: CASSSYKGELRGEQYF

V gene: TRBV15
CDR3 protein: CATSPRLDNEQFF

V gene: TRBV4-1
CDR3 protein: CASSQDHPSGRHEQFF